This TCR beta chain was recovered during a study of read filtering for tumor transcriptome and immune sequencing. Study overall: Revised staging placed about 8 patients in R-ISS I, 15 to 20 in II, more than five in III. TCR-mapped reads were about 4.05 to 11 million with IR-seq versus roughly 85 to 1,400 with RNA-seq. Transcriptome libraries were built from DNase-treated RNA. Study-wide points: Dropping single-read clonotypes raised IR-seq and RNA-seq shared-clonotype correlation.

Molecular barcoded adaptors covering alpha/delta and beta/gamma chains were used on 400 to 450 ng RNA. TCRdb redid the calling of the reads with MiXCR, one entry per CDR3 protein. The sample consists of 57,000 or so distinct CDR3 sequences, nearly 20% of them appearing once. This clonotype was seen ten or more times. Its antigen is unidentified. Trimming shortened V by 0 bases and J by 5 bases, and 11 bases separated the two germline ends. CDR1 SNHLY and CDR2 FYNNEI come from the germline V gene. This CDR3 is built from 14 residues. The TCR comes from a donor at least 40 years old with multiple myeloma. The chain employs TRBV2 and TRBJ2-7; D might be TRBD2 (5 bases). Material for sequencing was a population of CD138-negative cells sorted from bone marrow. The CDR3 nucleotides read TGTGCCAGCAGTGAAGCGAGGGTCAGTAACGAGCAGTACTTC. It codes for CASSEARVSNEQYF.